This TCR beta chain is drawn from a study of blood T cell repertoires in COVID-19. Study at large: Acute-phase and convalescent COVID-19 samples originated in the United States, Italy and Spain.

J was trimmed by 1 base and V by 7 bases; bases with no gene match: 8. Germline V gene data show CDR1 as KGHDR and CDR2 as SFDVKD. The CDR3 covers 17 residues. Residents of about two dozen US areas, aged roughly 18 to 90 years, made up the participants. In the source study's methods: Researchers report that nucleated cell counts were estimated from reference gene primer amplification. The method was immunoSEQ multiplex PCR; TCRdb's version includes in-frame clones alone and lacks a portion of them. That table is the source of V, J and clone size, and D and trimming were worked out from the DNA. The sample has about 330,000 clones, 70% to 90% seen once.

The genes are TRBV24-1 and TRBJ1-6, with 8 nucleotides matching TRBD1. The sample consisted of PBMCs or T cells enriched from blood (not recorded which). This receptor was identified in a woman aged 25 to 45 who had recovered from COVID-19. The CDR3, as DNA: TGTGCCACCAGGAGTAACAGGGGGTCATCCTATAATTCACCCCTCCACTTT. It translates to CATRSNRGSSYNSPLHF.